This T cell receptor beta chain was sequenced during a study of T cells in women clearing cervical HPV infection. Study outcomes and limitations: Each sample's T-cell count was unknown, possibly confounding richness. Repertoire richness, not evenness, was significantly elevated in CIN3+ cases versus controls.

In the case of this clone: Antigen unknown.

Profiling relied on immunoSEQ multiplex PCR, and the TCRdb table lists in-frame clones only, not all of them. The data include approximately 21,000 clones; the top ten clones carry about 23%. This TCR was recovered from a woman between 18 and 75 years old with a cervical HPV16 infection that either progressed to CIN3+ or cleared (not recorded which). Sequencing was carried out using blood buffy coat.

The CDR3 region is CASSSDRMVDEQFF. CDR3 DNA (partial): TGTGCCAGCAGCTCCGACAGGATGGTCGATGAG. V gene TRBV5-4 combines with J gene TRBJ2-1; D is perhaps TRBD1 (6 bases). The read finishes 3 residues shy of the CDR3 end, and the germline J gene is used to complete it. CDR1 and CDR2 (germline): SGHNT, YYREEE (reference sequence). Between the trimmed V and J ends, which lost 3 bases and 8 bases, there was a span of 15 bases. The CDR3 is 14 amino acids.